Sequencing of this T cell receptor (beta chain) was carried out in a study of blood T cells in healthy people across ages. The germline CDR1 and CDR2 sequences are SGHDT and YYEEEE. V lost 4 bases and J lost 7; bases outside the gene matches: 17. This CDR3 is 18 amino acids long. The second PCR ran about 6 to 12 cycles with a sample-barcoded 5' primer and J-beta primers. MiXCR, run by TCRdb on the 5' RACE reads, gives a single entry per CDR3 protein. The data hold about 1 million distinct CDR3 sequences, with more than 40% observed a single time. The sample taken for sequencing was blood. V gene TRBV5-6 combines with J gene TRBJ2-1; 10 bases align to TRBD2. The clonotype comes from a woman aged 55-69 years in good health. The CDR3 DNA sequence: TGTGCCAGCAGCCCCCCAGGGCTAGCGGGAGACCCAAGAAATGAGCAGTTCTTC. Its protein is CASSPPGLAGDPRNEQFF. Combining the CDR3 with reference TRBV5-6 and TRBJ2-1 gives the whole variable domain DAGVTQSPTHLIKTRGQQVTLRCSPKSGHDTVSWYQQALGQGPQFIFQYYEEEERQRGNFPDRFSGHQFPNYSSELNVNALLLGDSALYLCASSPPGLAGDPRNEQFFGPGTRLTVL.